These 12 T cell receptor beta chains were sequenced from one sample in a study of shared clonotypes between healthy human individuals. Repertoires were generated with immunoSEQ multiplex PCR, while TCRdb's copy carries only in-frame clones and drops some. This repertoire shows 950,000 to 1,100,000 clones, around 76% found once; its top ten account for approximately 1.5%. Sequenced material: memory CD4+ T cells sorted from blood. Noted subset: CD45RA-negative fraction. The source of these receptors is a man younger than 35 in good health.

CDR3 nucleotides: TGTGCCAGTTCTAAAGGGGGACAGAACACTGAAGCTTTCTTT. It encodes CASSKGGQNTEAFF. This chain joins TRBV19 and TRBJ1-1; the D gene is possibly TRBD1 (6 bases). This CDR3 is 14 amino acids long. Trimming cost V 8 bases and J 1 base, with 14 bases left between them. The germline CDR1 and CDR2 sequences are LNHDA and SQIVND (reference sequence).

Only a few counts were recorded for this clone. The chain is built from TRBV6-1 and TRBJ2-4; 11 bases match TRBD1. Trimming removed 2 bases from V and 3 bases from J; junction bases left unmatched: 12. Germline CDR1 reads MNHNS; CDR2 reads SASEGT. The CDR3 runs to 19 residues. The CDR3, as DNA: TGTGCCAGCAGTGAAAATGTCGGACAGGGGGCTTATAACAAAAACATTCAGTACTTC. It translates to CASSENVGQGAYNKNIQYF.

The V call is TRBV30, the J call TRBJ1-4; D is possibly TRBD1 (5 bases). V was trimmed by 3 bases and J by 6 bases, leaving 14 bases between them. This CDR3 is 14 amino acids long. In germline, CDR1 is GTSNPN, CDR2 SVGIG (reference sequence). The CDR3 spells CAWRFRGIDEKLFF. CDR3 nucleotide sequence: TGTGCCTGGAGGTTCCGGGGGATTGATGAAAAACTGTTTTTT.

J is TRBJ2-5 and V is TRBV7-9, with 8 bases aligning to TRBD1. The CDR3 has 15 amino acids. With V trimmed by 8 bases and J by 5 bases, 13 bases remained unmatched. CDR1 is SEHNR, CDR2 FQNEAQ, per germline (reference sequence). In nucleotides, the CDR3 is TGTGCCAGCGGTCGTACACAGGGGGGTGGGGAGACCCAGTACTTC. Translated: CASGRTQGGGETQYF.

The chain uses TRBV7-9 and TRBJ2-5; D is undetermined. Germline values: CDR1 SEHNR, CDR2 FQNEAQ (reference sequence). This CDR3 contains 15 residues. V lost 3 bases and J 1 base, leaving 12 bases between the germline ends. The DNA of the CDR3 is TGTGCCAGCAGCTTCGACGGCCTAATCCAAGAGACCCAGTACTTC. Amino acid sequence: CASSFDGLIQETQYF.

The chain combines TRBV27 with TRBJ2-3, with no clear D. The CDR3 runs to 15 residues. V was clipped by 6 bases and J by 3 bases, with 16 bases between them. Germline lookup yields CDR1 MNHEY and CDR2 SMNVEV (reference sequence). For the CDR3, the DNA is TGTGCCAGCAGACATCTAGGATCTGGGACAGATACGCAGTATTTT. Its protein is CASRHLGSGTDTQYF.

This clone was counted a few times. CDR3 sequence: CAWSVTLDRAGYTF. The CDR3, as DNA: TGTGCCTGGAGTGTAACCTTGGACAGGGCTGGCTACACCTTC. V is TRBV30 and J is TRBJ1-2, with 8 bases aligning to TRBD1. This CDR3 comprises 14 residues. The V segment lost 0 bases and the J segment 7 bases; nucleotides outside the gene matches: 7. Germline CDR1 reads GTSNPN; CDR2 reads SVGIG (reference sequence).

CDR3 sequence: CATGGGGLETQYF. Here the CDR3 DNA reads TGTGCCACAGGAGGAGGGGGGTTAGAGACCCAGTACTTC. The rearrangement uses TRBV10-3 and TRBJ2-5; either TRBD1 or TRBD2 may supply D (6 bases each). The V end lost 10 bases, the J end lost 4 bases, and 16 bases lay between the germline ends. The CDR3 totals 13 residues. Germline values: CDR1 ENHRY, CDR2 SYGVKD.

V is TRBV10-2 and J is TRBJ2-3; possible D gene TRBD2, 5 bases. This CDR3 comprises 14 residues. V shed 3 bases and J shed 3 bases, with 10 bases lying between them. Germline lookup yields CDR1 WSHSY and CDR2 SAAADI. The CDR3 here is CASSEDYFTDTQYF. The CDR3 coding sequence is TGCGCCAGCAGTGAAGACTATTTTACAGATACGCAGTATTTT.

This chain connects TRBV19 to TRBJ2-3; weak D call: TRBD1 (5 bases). Germline V gives CDR1 LNHDA, CDR2 SQIVND (reference sequence). The CDR3 is 12 amino acids. V lost 4 bases and J 6 bases, leaving 8 bases between the germline ends. CDR3 amino acids: CASSKGMDTQYF. The CDR3 bases are TGTGCCAGTAGTAAGGGGATGGATACGCAGTATTTT.

The rearrangement joins TRBV5-1 to TRBJ2-5; 13 nucleotides agree with TRBD2. V lost 4 bases and J lost 5; bases outside the gene matches: 11. Germline values: CDR1 SGHRS, CDR2 YFSETQ. The CDR3 is 17 amino acids. This CDR3 is CASSPGLAGALGETQYF. The CDR3 DNA sequence: TGCGCCAGCAGCCCCGGACTAGCGGGAGCATTAGGGGAGACCCAGTACTTC.

The chain links TRBV5-4 to TRBJ2-1, with 7 bases fitting TRBD2. Germline values: CDR1 SGHNT, CDR2 YYREEE (reference sequence). V shed 0 bases and J 7 bases; nucleotides not matched to a gene: 7. This CDR3 is built from 15 residues. The CDR3 DNA is TGTGCCAGCAGCTTGGCCAGCGGGGAGCGGAATGAGCAGTTCTTC. Its translation: CASSLASGERNEQFF.